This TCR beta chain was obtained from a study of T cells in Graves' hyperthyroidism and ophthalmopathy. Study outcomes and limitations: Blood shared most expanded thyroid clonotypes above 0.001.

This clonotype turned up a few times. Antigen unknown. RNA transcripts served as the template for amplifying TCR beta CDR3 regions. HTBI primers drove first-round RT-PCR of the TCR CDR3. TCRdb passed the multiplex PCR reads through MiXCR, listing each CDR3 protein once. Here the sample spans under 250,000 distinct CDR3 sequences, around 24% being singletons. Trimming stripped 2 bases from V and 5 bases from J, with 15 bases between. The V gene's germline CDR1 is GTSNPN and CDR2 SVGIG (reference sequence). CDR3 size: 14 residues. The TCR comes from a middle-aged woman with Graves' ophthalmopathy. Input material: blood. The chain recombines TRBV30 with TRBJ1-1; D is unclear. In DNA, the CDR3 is TGTGCCTGGAGTTCGGTGGTTTGGGGAACTGAAGCTTTCTTT. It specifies CAWSSVVWGTEAFF. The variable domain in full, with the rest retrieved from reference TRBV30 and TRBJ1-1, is SQTIHQWPATLVQPVGSPLSLECTVEGTSNPNLYWYRQAAGRGLQLLFYSVGIGQISSEVPQNLSASRPQDRQFILSSKKLLLSDSGFYLCAWSSVVWGTEAFFGQGTRLTVV.